Listed here are 11 T cell receptor beta chains from one sample, sequenced in a study of Ad26.COV2.S vaccination and SARS-CoV-2 variants. Data came from immunoSEQ multiplex PCR; TCRdb stores just in-frame clones and leaves some out. The sample contains around 170,000 clones, approximately 90% of which appear only once. This specimen was peripheral blood, taken after recovery from COVID-19. The receptors shown here come from a human donor who had recovered from COVID-19.

The chain couples TRBV4-1 to TRBJ2-7; unclear D gene. V shed 5 bases and J shed 0 bases, with 14 bases lying between them. CDR1 and CDR2 from the germline V gene are MGHRA and YSYEKL. This CDR3 is built from 15 residues. The DNA of the CDR3 is TGCGCCAGCAGCGTCGACTGGCTCTTCTCCTACGAGCAGTACTTC. It is translated as CASSVDWLFSYEQYF.

The V gene is TRBV5-4, the J gene TRBJ2-3; TRBD2 might be the D (5 bases). The germline V gene has CDR1 SGHNT and CDR2 YYREEE (reference sequence). V was pared by 4 bases and J by 5 bases, with 11 bases between. The CDR3 has 13 residues. The CDR3 nucleotides are TGTGCCAGCAGCCCCCGCCGGGGAGATACGCAGTATTTT. Protein: CASSPRRGDTQYF.

This chain joins TRBV10-1 and TRBJ2-3; TRBD2 matches at 7 bases. The CDR3 is 16 residues long. Germline lookup yields CDR1 WNHNN and CDR2 SYGVQD (reference sequence). The V and J ends lost 3 bases and 0 bases, in that order; junction bases with no gene match: 6. The CDR3 sequence is CASSDVGSGSTDTQYF. The CDR3 bases are TGCGCCAGCAGTGATGTCGGTAGCGGGAGCACAGATACGCAGTATTTT.

The chain couples TRBV29-1 to TRBJ2-1, with TRBD2 identical over 11 bases. The CDR3 runs 14 residues. V lost 3 bases to trimming and J lost 9 bases; unmatched junction nucleotides: 7. Germline V gives CDR1 SQVTM, CDR2 ANQGSEA. The CDR3 here is CSVDLAGGPIEQFF. In nucleotides, the CDR3 is TGCAGCGTTGATTTAGCGGGGGGGCCGATTGAGCAGTTCTTC.

The rearrangement uses TRBV15 and TRBJ1-2; no clear D. The CDR3 length is 14 residues. Per the germline V gene, CDR1 is LNHNV and CDR2 is YYDKDF (reference sequence). Between the trimmed V and J ends, which lost 1 base and 8 bases, there was a span of 14 bases. The CDR3 DNA reads TGTGCCACCAGCAGAGGAGGGAGCTTCTACGGCTACACCTTC. Translating gives CATSRGGSFYGYTF. The full variable domain, with the rest looked up from reference TRBV15 and TRBJ1-2, is DAMVIQNPRYQVTQFGKPVTLSCSQTLNHNVMYWYQQKSSQAPKLLFHYYDKDFNNEADTPDNFQSRRPNTSFCFLDIRSPGLGDTAMYLCATSRGGSFYGYTFGSGTRLTVV.

In this sample, this clone turned up a few times. The J gene is TRBJ1-4, the V gene TRBV5-1; 7 nucleotides line up with TRBD1. The CDR3 is 16 amino acids. The V gene end was trimmed by 4 bases and the J gene end by 2 bases; junction bases not matched to a gene: 8. Germline loops: CDR1 SGHRS, CDR2 YFSETQ. CDR3 amino acids: CASSGAGTATNEKLFF. As DNA, the CDR3 is TGCGCCAGCAGCGGGGCAGGGACAGCGACTAATGAAAAACTGTTTTTT. The full variable domain, its missing parts supplied by reference TRBV5-1 and TRBJ1-4, is KAGVTQTPRYLIKTRGQQVTLSCSPISGHRSVSWYQQTPGQGLQFLFEYFSETQRNKGNFPGRFSGRQFSNSRSEMNVSTLELGDSALYLCASSGAGTATNEKLFFGSGTQLSVL.

The chain joins TRBV28 to TRBJ1-5, with D maybe TRBD1 (5 bases). Germline V CDR1 and CDR2: MDHEN, SYDVKM. The CDR3 has 14 residues. V lost 5 bases and J lost 7, with 15 bases in between. CDR3 in amino acids: CASSPQGFWQPQHF. CDR3 coding DNA: TGTGCCAGCAGTCCCCAGGGTTTTTGGCAGCCCCAGCATTTT.

This chain connects TRBV11-3 to TRBJ2-7, with 8 nucleotides matching TRBD1. The germline gives CDR1 SGHNT, CDR2 YENEEA. The CDR3 is made up of 14 amino acids. J gave up 5 bases and V 0 bases, and 3 bases lay outside the gene matches. CDR3 sequence reads: CASSLEGQDHEQYF. The CDR3 nucleotides are TGTGCCAGCAGCTTAGAGGGACAGGACCACGAGCAGTACTTC.

On this clone: The same CDR3 also results from other DNA sequences found in this sample. The J gene is TRBJ2-7, the V gene TRBV28; D not certain. Germline CDR1 MDHEN, CDR2 SYDVKM. Trimming cost V 5 bases and J 2 bases, with 7 bases left between them. The CDR3 runs 12 residues. CDR3 residues: CASSLYTYEQYF. Here the CDR3 DNA reads TGTGCCAGCAGTCTATATACCTACGAGCAGTACTTC.

This sequence joins TRBV2 and TRBJ2-6; D unclear. Looked up from germline, CDR1 is SNHLY and CDR2 is FYNNEI. The CDR3 extends over 16 amino acids. V was pared by 1 base and J by 3 bases, with 10 bases between. In nucleotides, the CDR3 is TGTGCCAGCAGTGAAGGGGTGGTCTATGGGGCCAACGTCCTGACTTTC. It specifies CASSEGVVYGANVLTF. The variable domain in full, completed from reference TRBV2 and TRBJ2-6, reads EPEVTQTPSHQVTQMGQEVILRCVPISNHLYFYWYRQILGQKVEFLVSFYNNEISEKSEIFDDQFSVERPDGSNFTLKIRSTKLEDSAMYFCASSEGVVYGANVLTFGAGSRLTVL.

This chain connects TRBV5-1 to TRBJ2-3, with 11 positions matching TRBD2. The ends lost 4 bases at V and 0 bases at J; junction bases unmatched: 4. Germline loops: CDR1 SGHRS, CDR2 YFSETQ. The length of the CDR3 is 16 residues. As DNA, the CDR3 is TGCGCCAGCAGCCCGTGGACTAGCGGGAGCACAGATACGCAGTATTTT. Protein product: CASSPWTSGSTDTQYF.